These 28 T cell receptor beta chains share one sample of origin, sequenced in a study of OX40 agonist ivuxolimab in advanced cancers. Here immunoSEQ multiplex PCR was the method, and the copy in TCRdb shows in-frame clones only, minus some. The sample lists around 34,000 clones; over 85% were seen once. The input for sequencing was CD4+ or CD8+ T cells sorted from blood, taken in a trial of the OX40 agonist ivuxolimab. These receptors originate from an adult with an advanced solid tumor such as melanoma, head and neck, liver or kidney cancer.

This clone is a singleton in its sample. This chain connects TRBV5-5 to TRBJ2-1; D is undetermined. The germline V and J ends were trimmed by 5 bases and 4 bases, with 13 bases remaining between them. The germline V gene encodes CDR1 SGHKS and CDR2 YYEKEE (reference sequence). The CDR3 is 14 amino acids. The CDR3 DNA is TGTGCCAGCAGTACGGAAAGTAATTACAATGAGCAGTTCTTC. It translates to CASSTESNYNEQFF.

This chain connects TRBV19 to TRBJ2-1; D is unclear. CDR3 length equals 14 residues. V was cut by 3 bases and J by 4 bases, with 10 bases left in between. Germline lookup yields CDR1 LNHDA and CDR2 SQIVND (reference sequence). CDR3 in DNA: TGTGCCAGTAGTATCGACCCTGAGTACAATGAGCAGTTCTTC. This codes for CASSIDPEYNEQFF.

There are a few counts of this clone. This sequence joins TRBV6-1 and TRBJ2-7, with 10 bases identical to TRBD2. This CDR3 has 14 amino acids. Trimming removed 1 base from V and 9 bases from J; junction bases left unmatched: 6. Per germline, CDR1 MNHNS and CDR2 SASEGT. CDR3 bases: TGTGCCAGCAGTGAAGGGAGTAGCGGGAGGAGGCAGTACTTC. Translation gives CASSEGSSGRRQYF.

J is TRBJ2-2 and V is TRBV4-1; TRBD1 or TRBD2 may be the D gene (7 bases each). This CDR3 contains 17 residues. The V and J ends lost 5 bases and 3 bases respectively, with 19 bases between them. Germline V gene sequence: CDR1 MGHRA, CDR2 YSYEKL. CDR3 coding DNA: TGCGCCAGCAGCACCCAGGGGGGGGTATGGGACACCGGGGAGCTGTTTTTT. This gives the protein CASSTQGGVWDTGELFF.

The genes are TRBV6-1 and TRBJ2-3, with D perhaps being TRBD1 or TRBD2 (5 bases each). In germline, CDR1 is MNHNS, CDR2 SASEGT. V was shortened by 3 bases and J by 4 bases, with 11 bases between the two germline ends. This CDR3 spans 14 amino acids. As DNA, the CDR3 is TGTGCCAGCAGTGAGCGCAGGGACCCAGATACGCAGTATTTT. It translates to CASSERRDPDTQYF.

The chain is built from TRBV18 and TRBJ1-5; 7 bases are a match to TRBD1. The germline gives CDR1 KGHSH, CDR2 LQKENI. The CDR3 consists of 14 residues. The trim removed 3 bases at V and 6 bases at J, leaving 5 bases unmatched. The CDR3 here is CASSPEQGGQPQHF. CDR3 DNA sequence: TGTGCCAGCTCACCTGAGCAGGGGGGTCAGCCCCAGCATTTT.

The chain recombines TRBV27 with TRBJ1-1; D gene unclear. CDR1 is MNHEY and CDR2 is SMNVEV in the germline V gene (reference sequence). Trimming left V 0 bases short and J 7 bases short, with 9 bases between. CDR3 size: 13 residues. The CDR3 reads CASSLSVQNEAFF. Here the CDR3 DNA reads TGTGCCAGCAGTTTATCGGTTCAGAATGAAGCTTTCTTT.

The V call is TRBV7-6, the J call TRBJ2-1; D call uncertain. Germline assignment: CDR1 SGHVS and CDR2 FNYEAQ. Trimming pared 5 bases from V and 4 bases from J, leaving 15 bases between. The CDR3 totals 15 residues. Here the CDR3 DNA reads TGTGCCAGCAGCGAAACCCCAAATTGGTACAATGAGCAGTTCTTC. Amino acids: CASSETPNWYNEQFF.

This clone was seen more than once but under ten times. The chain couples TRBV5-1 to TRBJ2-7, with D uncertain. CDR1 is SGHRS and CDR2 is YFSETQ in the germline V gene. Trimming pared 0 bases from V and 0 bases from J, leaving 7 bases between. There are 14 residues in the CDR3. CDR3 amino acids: CASSLESGSYEQYF. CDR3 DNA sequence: TGCGCCAGCAGCTTGGAATCAGGCTCCTACGAGCAGTACTTC. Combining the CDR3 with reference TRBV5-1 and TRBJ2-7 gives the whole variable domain KAGVTQTPRYLIKTRGQQVTLSCSPISGHRSVSWYQQTPGQGLQFLFEYFSETQRNKGNFPGRFSGRQFSNSRSEMNVSTLELGDSALYLCASSLESGSYEQYFGPGTRLTVT.

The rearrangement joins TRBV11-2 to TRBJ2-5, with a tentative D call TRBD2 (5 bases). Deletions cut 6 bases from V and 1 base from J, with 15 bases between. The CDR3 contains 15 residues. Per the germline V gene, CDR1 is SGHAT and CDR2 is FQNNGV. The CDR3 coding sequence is TGTGCCAGCAGGCCGGCAGCGGCGATCCAAGAGACCCAGTACTTC. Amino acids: CASRPAAAIQETQYF.

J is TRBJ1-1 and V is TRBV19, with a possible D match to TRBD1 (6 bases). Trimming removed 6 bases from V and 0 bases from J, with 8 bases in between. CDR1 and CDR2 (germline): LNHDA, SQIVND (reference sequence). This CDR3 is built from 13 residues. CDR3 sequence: CASRDSMNTEAFF. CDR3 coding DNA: TGTGCCAGTAGGGACAGCATGAACACTGAAGCTTTCTTT.

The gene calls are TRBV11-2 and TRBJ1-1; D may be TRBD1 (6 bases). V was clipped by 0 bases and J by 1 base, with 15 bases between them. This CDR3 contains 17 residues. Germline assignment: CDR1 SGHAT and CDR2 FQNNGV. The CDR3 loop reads CASSLEGSGAPNTEAFF. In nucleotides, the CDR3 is TGTGCCAGCAGCTTAGAGGGGTCGGGGGCCCCGAACACTGAAGCTTTCTTT. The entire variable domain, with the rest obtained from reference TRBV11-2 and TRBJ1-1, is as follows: EAGVAQSPRYKIIEKRQSVAFWCNPISGHATLYWYQQILGQGPKLLIQFQNNGVVDDSQLPKDRFSAERLKGVDSTLKIQPAKLEDSAVYLCASSLEGSGAPNTEAFFGQGTRLTVV.

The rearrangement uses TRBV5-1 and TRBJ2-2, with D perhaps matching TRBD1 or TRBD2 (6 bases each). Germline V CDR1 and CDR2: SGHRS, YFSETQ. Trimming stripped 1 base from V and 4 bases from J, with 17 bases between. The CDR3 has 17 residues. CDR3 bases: TGCGCCAGCAGCTTGCCCAAAGAGGGGGGAAGCACCGGGGAGCTGTTTTTT. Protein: CASSLPKEGGSTGELFF.

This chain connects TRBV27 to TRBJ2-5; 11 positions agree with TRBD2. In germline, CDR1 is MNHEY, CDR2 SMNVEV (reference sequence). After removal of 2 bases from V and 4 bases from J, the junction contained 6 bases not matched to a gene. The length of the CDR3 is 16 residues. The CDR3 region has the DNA TGTGCCAGCAGTTTAACACTAGCGGGAGCTTCAGAGACCCAGTACTTC. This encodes CASSLTLAGASETQYF.

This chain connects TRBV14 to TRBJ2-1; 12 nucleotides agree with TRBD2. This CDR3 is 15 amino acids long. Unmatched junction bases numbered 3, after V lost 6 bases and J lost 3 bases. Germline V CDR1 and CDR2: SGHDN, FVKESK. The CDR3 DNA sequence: TGTGCCAGCAGTCCGACTAGCGGGAGCTACAATGAGCAGTTCTTC. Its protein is CASSPTSGSYNEQFF.

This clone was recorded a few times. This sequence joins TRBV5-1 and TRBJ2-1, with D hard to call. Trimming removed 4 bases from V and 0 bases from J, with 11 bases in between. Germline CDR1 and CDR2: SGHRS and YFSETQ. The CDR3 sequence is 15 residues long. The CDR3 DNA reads TGCGCCAGCAGCACACACCGAAGCTCCTACAATGAGCAGTTCTTC. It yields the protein CASSTHRSSYNEQFF.

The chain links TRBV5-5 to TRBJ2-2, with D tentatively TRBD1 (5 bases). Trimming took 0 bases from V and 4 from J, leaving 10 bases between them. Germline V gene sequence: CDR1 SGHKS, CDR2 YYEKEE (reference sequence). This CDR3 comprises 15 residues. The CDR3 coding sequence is TGTGCCAGCAGCTTGGCCAGGGCTTCCACCGGGGAGCTGTTTTTT. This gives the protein CASSLARASTGELFF.

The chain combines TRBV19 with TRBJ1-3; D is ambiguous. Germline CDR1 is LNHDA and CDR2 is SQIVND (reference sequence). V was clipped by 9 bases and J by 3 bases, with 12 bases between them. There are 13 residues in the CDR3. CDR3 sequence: CASSPDVGNTIYF. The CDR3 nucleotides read TGTGCCAGCTCTCCGGACGTTGGAAACACCATATATTTT.

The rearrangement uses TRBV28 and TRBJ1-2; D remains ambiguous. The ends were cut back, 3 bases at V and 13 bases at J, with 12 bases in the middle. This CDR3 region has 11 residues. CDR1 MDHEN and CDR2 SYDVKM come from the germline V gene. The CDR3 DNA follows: TGTGCCAGCAGTTTTCGATCCGTGGGCACCTTC. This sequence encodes CASSFRSVGTF.

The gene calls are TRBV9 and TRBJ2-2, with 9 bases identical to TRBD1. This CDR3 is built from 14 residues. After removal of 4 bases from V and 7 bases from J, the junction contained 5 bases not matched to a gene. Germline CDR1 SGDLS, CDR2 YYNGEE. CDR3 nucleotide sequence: TGTGCCAGCAGCTCGAGGACAGGGGACGGGGAGCTGTTTTTT. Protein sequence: CASSSRTGDGELFF.

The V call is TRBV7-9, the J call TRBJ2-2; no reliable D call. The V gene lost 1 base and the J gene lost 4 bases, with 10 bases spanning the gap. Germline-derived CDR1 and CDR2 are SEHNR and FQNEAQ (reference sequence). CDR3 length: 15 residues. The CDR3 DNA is TGTGCCAGCAGCTTAGTAATTGGGGTCACCGGGGAGCTGTTTTTT. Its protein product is CASSLVIGVTGELFF. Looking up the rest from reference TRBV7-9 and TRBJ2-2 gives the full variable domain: DTGVSQNPRHKITKRGQNVTFRCDPISEHNRLYWYRQTLGQGPEFLTYFQNEAQLEKSRLLSDRFSAERPKGSFSTLEIQRTEQGDSAMYLCASSLVIGVTGELFFGEGSRLTVL.

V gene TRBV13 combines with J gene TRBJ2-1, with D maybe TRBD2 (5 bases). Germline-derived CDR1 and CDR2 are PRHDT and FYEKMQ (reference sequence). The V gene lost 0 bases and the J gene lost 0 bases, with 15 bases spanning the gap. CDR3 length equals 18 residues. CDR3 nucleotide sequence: TGTGCCAGCAGCTTAGGGGGGAGCTCAGTTAGCTCCTACAATGAGCAGTTCTTC. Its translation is CASSLGGSSVSSYNEQFF.

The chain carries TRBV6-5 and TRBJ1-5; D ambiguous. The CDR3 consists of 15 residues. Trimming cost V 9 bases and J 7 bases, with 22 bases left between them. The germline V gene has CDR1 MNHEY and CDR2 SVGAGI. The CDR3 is CASSMESRLRQPQHF. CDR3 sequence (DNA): TGTGCCAGTTCCATGGAGAGCCGACTGCGGCAGCCCCAGCATTTT.

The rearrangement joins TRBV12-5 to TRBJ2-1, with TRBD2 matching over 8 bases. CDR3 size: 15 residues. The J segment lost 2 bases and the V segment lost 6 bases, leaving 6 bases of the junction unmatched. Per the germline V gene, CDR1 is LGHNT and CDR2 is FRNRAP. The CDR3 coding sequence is TGTGCTAGTGGCTCCGGGGGACTAGCCTACAATGAGCAGTTCTTC. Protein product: CASGSGGLAYNEQFF.

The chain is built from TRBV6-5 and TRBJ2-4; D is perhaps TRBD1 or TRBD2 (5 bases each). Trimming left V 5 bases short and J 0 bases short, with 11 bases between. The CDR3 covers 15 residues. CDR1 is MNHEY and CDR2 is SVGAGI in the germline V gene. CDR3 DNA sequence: TGTGCCAGCAGTAATCGAGGGGTAGCCAAAAACATTCAGTACTTC. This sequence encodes CASSNRGVAKNIQYF.

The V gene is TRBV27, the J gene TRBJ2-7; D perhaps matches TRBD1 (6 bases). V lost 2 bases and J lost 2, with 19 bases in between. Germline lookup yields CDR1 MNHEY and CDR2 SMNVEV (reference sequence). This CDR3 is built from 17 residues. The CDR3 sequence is CASSLSSQGRRPYEQYF. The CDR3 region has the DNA TGTGCCAGCAGTTTAAGTTCCCAGGGGAGACGCCCCTACGAGCAGTACTTC.

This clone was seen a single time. CDR3 nucleotides: TGTGCCAGCAGTTTCGGTACCGGGGAGCTGTTTTTT. Its translation is CASSFGTGELFF. The genes are TRBV27 and TRBJ2-2; D call uncertain. The CDR3 loop spans 12 amino acids. The germline V and J ends were trimmed by 3 bases and 5 bases, with 4 bases remaining between them. CDR1 MNHEY and CDR2 SMNVEV come from the germline V gene (reference sequence).

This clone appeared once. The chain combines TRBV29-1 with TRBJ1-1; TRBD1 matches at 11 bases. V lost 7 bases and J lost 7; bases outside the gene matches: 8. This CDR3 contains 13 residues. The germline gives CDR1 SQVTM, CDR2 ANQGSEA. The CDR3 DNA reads TGCAGCGGGTGGACAGGGGGCGGAAATGAAGCTTTCTTT. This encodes CSGWTGGGNEAFF.